This TCR beta chain was profiled in a study of T cells in Graves' hyperthyroidism and ophthalmopathy. Study-level results: A model of 13 V-J features distinguished ophthalmopathy from stable hyperthyroidism. Model-based prediction identified ophthalmopathy a median around 6.5 months prior to its onset.

Patients aged 18 to 65 with hyperthyroidism were newly diagnosed, with duration under 2 months. The authors took PBMCs from 10 ml fresh peripheral blood. The CDR3 covers 16 residues. Germline assignment: CDR1 MNHEY and CDR2 SMNVEV (reference sequence). Trimming removed 7 bases from V and 4 bases from J; junction bases left unmatched: 13. This clonotype appeared a single time. Antigen unknown. The investigators amplified TCR beta CDR3 regions from RNA transcripts. First-round RT-PCR of the TCR CDR3 relied on the HTBI primer set. Using its own MiXCR run on the multiplex PCR reads, TCRdb lists one record per CDR3 protein. The data show approximately 520,000 distinct CDR3 sequences, about 20% seen once.

The receptor was derived from a man between 18 and 35 years old with Graves' hyperthyroidism. The sample taken for sequencing was blood. V and J are TRBV27 and TRBJ2-3; TRBD2 matches 8 bases. This CDR3 is CASKDRAGGSADTQYF. For the CDR3, the DNA is TGTGCCAGCAAGGACCGGGCGGGGGGCTCCGCAGATACGCAGTATTTT.